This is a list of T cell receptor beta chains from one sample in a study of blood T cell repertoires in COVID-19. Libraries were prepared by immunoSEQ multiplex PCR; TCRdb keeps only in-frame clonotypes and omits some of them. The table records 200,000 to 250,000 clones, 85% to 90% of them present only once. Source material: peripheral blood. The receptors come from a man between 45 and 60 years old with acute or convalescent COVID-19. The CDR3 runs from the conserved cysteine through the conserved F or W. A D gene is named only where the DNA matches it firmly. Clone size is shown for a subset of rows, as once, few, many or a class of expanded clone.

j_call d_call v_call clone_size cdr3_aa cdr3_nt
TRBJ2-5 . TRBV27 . CASSSRETQYF TGTGCCAGCAGTTCCCGGGAGACCCAGTACTTC
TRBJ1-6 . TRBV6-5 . CASSYRTELNSPLHF TGTGCCAGCAGTTATAGAACAGAGCTTAATTCACCCCTCCACTTT
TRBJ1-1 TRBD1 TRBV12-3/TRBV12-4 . CASGRDRRTEAFF TGTGCCAGCGGCCGGGACAGGAGAACTGAAGCTTTCTTT
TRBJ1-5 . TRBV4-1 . CASSPQDIGNQPQHF TGCGCCAGCAGCCCGCAGGACATCGGCAATCAGCCCCAGCATTTT
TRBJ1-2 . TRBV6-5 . CASTRNDLAHGYTF TGTGCCAGCACCCGGAATGACTTAGCTCATGGCTACACCTTC
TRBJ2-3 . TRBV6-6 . CASSYSQGKADTQYF TGTGCCAGCAGTTACAGCCAGGGGAAAGCAGATACGCAGTATTTT
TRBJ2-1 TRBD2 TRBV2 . CASSEEAGGLDEQFF TGTGCCAGCAGTGAAGAAGCGGGGGGGCTGGATGAGCAGTTCTTC
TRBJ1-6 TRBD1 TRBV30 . CAWSTRDRGRWDNSPLHF TGTGCCTGGAGCACCCGGGACAGGGGGCGTTGGGATAATTCACCCCTCCACTTT
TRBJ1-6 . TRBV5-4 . CASSLDPRGGNSPLHF TGTGCCAGCAGCTTGGACCCGCGGGGTGGAAATTCACCCCTCCACTTT
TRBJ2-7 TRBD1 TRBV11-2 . CASSFNRDSYYEQYF TGTGCCAGCAGCTTTAATCGGGACAGCTACTACGAGCAGTACTTC
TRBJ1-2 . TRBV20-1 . CSARGGPGYTF TGCAGTGCTAGGGGCGGGCCTGGCTACACCTTC
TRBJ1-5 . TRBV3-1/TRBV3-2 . CASSQGIGDTNQPQHF TGTGCCAGCAGCCAAGGGATAGGGGACACCAATCAGCCCCAGCATTTT
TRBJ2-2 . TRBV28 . CASSLPQANTGELFF TGTGCCAGCAGTTTACCCCAGGCGAACACCGGGGAGCTGTTTTTT
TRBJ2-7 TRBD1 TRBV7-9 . CASSLPETGSYEQYF TGTGCCAGCAGCTTACCGGAGACAGGGTCCTACGAGCAGTACTTC
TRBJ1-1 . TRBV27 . CASSLQAGNTEAFF TGTGCCAGCAGTTTACAAGCCGGGAACACTGAAGCTTTCTTT
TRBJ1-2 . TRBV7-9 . CASSLVSVNYGYTF TGTGCCAGCAGCTTAGTTAGCGTTAACTATGGCTACACCTTC
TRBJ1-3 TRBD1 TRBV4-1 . CASSISGTGSTIYF TGCGCCAGCAGCATATCCGGGACAGGGAGCACCATATATTTT
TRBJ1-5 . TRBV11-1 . CASSQGRGHNQPQHF TGTGCCAGCAGCCAGGGGAGGGGACACAATCAGCCCCAGCATTTT
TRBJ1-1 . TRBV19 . CASSIWQSPWSTEAFF TGTGCCAGTAGTATATGGCAATCCCCTTGGAGCACTGAAGCTTTCTTT
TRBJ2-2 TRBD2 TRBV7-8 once CASSLLLAGAITGELFF TGTGCCAGCAGCTTACTGCTAGCGGGGGCCATCACCGGGGAGCTGTTTTTT
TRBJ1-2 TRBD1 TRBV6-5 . CASSYYGTGKTYGYTF TGTGCCAGCAGTTACTACGGGACAGGAAAAACCTATGGCTACACCTTC
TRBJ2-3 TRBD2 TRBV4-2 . CATDSGGSTDTQYF TGTGCCACCGATAGCGGGGGGTCAACAGATACGCAGTATTTT
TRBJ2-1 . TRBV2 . CASNTQGGVGEQFF TGTGCCAGCAATACACAGGGAGGGGTTGGTGAGCAGTTCTTC
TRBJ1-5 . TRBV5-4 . CASSLGPGVSQPQHF TGTGCCAGCAGCTTGGGTCCCGGGGTGAGTCAGCCCCAGCATTTT
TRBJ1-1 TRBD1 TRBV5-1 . CASSSYRGAMNTEAFF TGCGCCAGCAGCTCATACAGGGGGGCCATGAACACTGAAGCTTTCTTT
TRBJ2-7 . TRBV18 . CASSPSSYEQYF TGTGCCAGCTCACCCTCTAGCTACGAGCAGTACTTC
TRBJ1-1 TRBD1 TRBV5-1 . CASSSMGQANTEAFF TGCGCCAGCAGCTCCATGGGACAGGCGAACACTGAAGCTTTCTTT
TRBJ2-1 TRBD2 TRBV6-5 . CASGTSGGWNEQFF TGTGCCAGCGGGACTAGCGGGGGTTGGAATGAGCAGTTCTTC
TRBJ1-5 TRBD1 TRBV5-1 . CASSLLGTGDTTQHF TGCGCCAGCAGCCTCCTCGGGACAGGGGACACGACCCAGCATTTT